The 17 T cell receptor beta chains presented below share a single source sample, sequenced in a study of T cells in Graves' hyperthyroidism and ophthalmopathy. Amplified TCR beta CDR3 regions derived from RNA transcripts. With the HTBI primer set, the TCR CDR3 went through a first round of RT-PCR. In TCRdb, the multiplex PCR reads were re-called with MiXCR into one record per CDR3 protein. In the table there are approximately 640,000 distinct CDR3 sequences, about 16% of which are singletons. The source material was blood. The receptors here all came from a woman aged 25 to 39 with Graves' hyperthyroidism.

The J gene is TRBJ2-2, the V gene TRBV27; TRBD1 agrees at 9 bases. Looked up from germline, CDR1 is MNHEY and CDR2 is SMNVEV (reference sequence). CDR3 size: 17 residues. With 1 base clipped from V and 4 bases from J, the junction kept 7 bases outside the gene matches. CDR3 bases: TGTGCCAGCAGTTTATTGAGGACAGGGGTGGGCACCGGGGAGCTGTTTTTT. Its translation: CASSLLRTGVGTGELFF.

In this sample, this clonotype turned up many times. J is TRBJ2-5 and V is TRBV2, with D unclear. Trimming left V 2 bases short and J 2 bases short, with 6 bases between. Per the germline V gene, CDR1 is SNHLY and CDR2 is FYNNEI. The CDR3 is 13 residues long. The chain's CDR3 is CASSELGQETQYF. CDR3 coding DNA: TGTGCCAGCAGTGAACTTGGGCAAGAGACCCAGTACTTC.

This clonotype showed up just a few times. Here the CDR3 reads CATVGAWGSQDEQFF. The CDR3 region has the DNA TGTGCCACCGTCGGGGCCTGGGGGAGTCAGGATGAGCAGTTCTTC. The rearrangement joins TRBV6-1 to TRBJ2-1, with D perhaps TRBD1 or TRBD2 (5 bases each). V lost 10 bases, J lost 8 bases, and 24 bases lay in between. The CDR3 consists of 15 residues. Germline CDR1 is MNHNS and CDR2 is SASEGT.

This chain connects TRBV19 to TRBJ2-1, with TRBD1 matching 9 bases. Unmatched junction bases numbered 8, after V lost 6 bases and J lost 11 bases. Germline CDR1 and CDR2: LNHDA and SQIVND (reference sequence). The CDR3 loop spans 13 amino acids. The CDR3 reads CASSGDRVLKQFF. The CDR3 DNA sequence: TGTGCCAGTAGCGGGGACAGGGTCCTTAAGCAGTTCTTC.

This clonotype was seen a single time. This may arise from a read error, as a much more abundant clone is one base away. This chain connects TRBV5-1 to TRBJ2-7, with D possibly TRBD1 on 5 matching bases. In germline, CDR1 is SGHRS, CDR2 YFSETQ. CDR3 length: 16 amino acids. V was shortened by 0 bases and J by 5 bases, with 18 bases between the two germline ends. In DNA, the CDR3 is TGCGCCAGCAGCTTGGGACAGCGTGAGAGGTCCCACGAGCAGTACTTC. It is translated as CASSLGQRERSHEQYF. The full variable domain, rest sourced from reference TRBV5-1 and TRBJ2-7, is KAGVTQTPRYLIKTRGQQVTLSCSPISGHRSVSWYQQTPGQGLQFLFEYFSETQRNKGNFPGRFSGRQFSNSRSEMNVSTLELGDSALYLCASSLGQRERSHEQYFGPGTRLTVT.

There are a few counts of this clonotype. The chain is built from TRBV9 and TRBJ1-3; D call uncertain. Germline V CDR1 and CDR2: SGDLS, YYNGEE. This CDR3 is 14 amino acids long. V gave up 3 bases and J gave up 4 bases, with 11 bases separating them. As DNA, the CDR3 is TGTGCCAGCAGCGCAGCAGGATCCGGAAACACCATATATTTT. Protein product: CASSAAGSGNTIYF.

This clonotype was seen only a few times. At one end, the junction sequence differs from germline, possibly due to a read error. The genes are TRBV7-7 and TRBJ2-3; 8 bases are a match to TRBD2. Germline CDR1 reads SSHAT; CDR2 reads FNYEAQ (reference sequence). There are 17 residues in the CDR3. The CDR3 region has the DNA TGTGCTAGCAGCCCCGCCGGGAGCGGGAGAAGCACAGATACGCAGTATTTT. Protein: CASSPAGSGRSTDTQYF.

The table lists this clonotype with many counts. The rearrangement links TRBV28 to TRBJ2-3; D is possibly TRBD1 or TRBD2 (5 bases each). Germline V gene data show CDR1 as MDHEN and CDR2 as SYDVKM. The CDR3 extends over 14 amino acids. The ends were cut back, 4 bases at V and 1 base at J, with 9 bases in the middle. The CDR3 DNA reads TGTGCCAGCAGTTCCTTGGGGGGCACAGATACGCAGTATTTT. It translates to CASSSLGGTDTQYF.

In its sample, this clonotype was seen a few times. The J gene is TRBJ2-1, the V gene TRBV5-1; tentatively, D is TRBD2 (6 bases). Deletions cut 4 bases from V and 6 bases from J, with 17 bases between. The CDR3 is made up of 15 amino acids. CDR1 is SGHRS, CDR2 YFSETQ, per germline. This CDR3 is CASSPPGAGGNEQFF. The CDR3, as DNA: TGCGCCAGCAGCCCGCCTGGAGCCGGGGGCAATGAGCAGTTCTTC.

The rearrangement joins TRBV2 to TRBJ1-5; 9 positions match TRBD1. Per the germline V gene, CDR1 is SNHLY and CDR2 is FYNNEI. After removal of 6 bases from V and 3 bases from J, the junction contained 6 bases not matched to a gene. This CDR3 has 15 amino acids. CDR3 region: CASRLTGGFNQPQHF. The CDR3, as DNA: TGTGCCAGCAGACTTACAGGGGGCTTCAATCAGCCCCAGCATTTT.

Many counts were recorded for this clonotype. The rearrangement links TRBV28 to TRBJ1-6; 7 positions match TRBD1. This CDR3 has 16 residues. Unmatched junction bases numbered 13, after V lost 6 bases and J lost 8 bases. Per the germline V gene, CDR1 is MDHEN and CDR2 is SYDVKM. CDR3 region: CASRILQGRAHSPLHF. CDR3 DNA sequence: TGTGCCAGCAGGATATTACAGGGGCGGGCGCATTCACCCCTCCACTTT. Full variable domain (outside the CDR3, taken from reference TRBV28 and TRBJ1-6): DVKVTQSSRYLVKRTGEKVFLECVQDMDHENMFWYRQDPGLGLRLIYFSYDVKMKEKGDIPEGYSVSREKKERFSLILESASTNQTSMYLCASRILQGRAHSPLHFGNGTRLTVT.

This clonotype was seen repeatedly, ten times or more. This chain joins TRBV2 and TRBJ2-7; TRBD1 matches 9 bases. CDR1 is SNHLY, CDR2 FYNNEI, per germline. The CDR3 consists of 14 residues. The junction had 2 bases not matched to a gene; V was cut back by 2 bases and J by 3 bases. CDR3 protein: CASSELGQGYEQYF. The CDR3 nucleotides read TGTGCCAGCAGTGAATTGGGACAGGGCTACGAGCAGTACTTC.

The chain couples TRBV5-1 to TRBJ1-4, with D maybe TRBD1 (5 bases). The CDR3 spans 13 residues. The germline CDR1 and CDR2 sequences are SGHRS and YFSETQ. Trimming removed 4 bases at V and 10 bases at J, with 14 bases between. CDR3 sequence: CASSNRSGTKLFF. DNA for the CDR3: TGCGCCAGCAGCAACCGCTCCGGGACAAAACTGTTTTTT.

This clonotype was recorded a few times. The CDR3 sequence is CASSLGLSGHNEQFF. Here the CDR3 DNA reads TGTGCCAGCAGCTTGGGACTTTCCGGCCACAATGAGCAGTTCTTC. This chain uses TRBV5-6 with TRBJ2-1; D gene ambiguous. Trimming removed 0 bases from V and 5 bases from J, with 12 bases in between. CDR3 length: 15 amino acids. In germline, CDR1 is SGHDT, CDR2 YYEEEE.

The chain carries TRBV6-5 and TRBJ1-5; D is perhaps TRBD1 (5 bases). CDR3 length: 17 amino acids. The germline V gene has CDR1 MNHEY and CDR2 SVGAGI. V was cut by 2 bases and J by 3 bases, with 17 bases left in between. In nucleotides, the CDR3 is TGTGCCAGCAGTTACGCTCAGGGAGGGGCCTCCAATCAGCCCCAGCATTTT. This gives the protein CASSYAQGGASNQPQHF.

The chain joins TRBV15 to TRBJ1-6; TRBD1 might be the D (5 bases). From germline, CDR1 is LNHNV and CDR2 YYDKDF (reference sequence). V was clipped by 0 bases and J by 2 bases, with 8 bases between them. The CDR3 sequence is 16 residues long. This chain's CDR3 is CATSRDWGAYNSPLHF. Written as DNA, the CDR3 is TGTGCCACCAGCAGAGATTGGGGGGCCTATAATTCACCCCTCCACTTT.

This clonotype was seen a few times. This chain joins TRBV6-1 and TRBJ2-7, with a possible D match to TRBD1 (6 bases). The germline CDR1 and CDR2 sequences are MNHNS and SASEGT. The CDR3 sequence is 14 residues long. V lost 2 bases to trimming and J lost 6 bases, with 14 bases between them. The CDR3 here is CASSEYDRLSEQYF. Written as DNA, the CDR3 is TGTGCCAGCAGTGAATATGACAGGTTGAGCGAGCAGTACTTC.